A selection of T cell receptor beta chains follows, all from one sample in a study of control samples from healthy donors and cancer patients. TCRdb's table, derived via immunoSEQ multiplex PCR, lists solely in-frame clones and lacks some. Of 90,000 to 150,000 clones listed, 80% to 95% are singletons. Sequencing used blood. These receptors all stem from a young woman in good health. Each CDR3 is given with its conserved first and last residue. Fields, in order: J gene, V gene, clone size, D gene, CDR3 DNA, CDR3 protein. A D gene is named only where the DNA matches it firmly. The size field is filled for only some rows; it gives once, few, many or a size class.

>TRBJ2-3|TRBV2|-|-
TGTGCCAGCAGTGCTAAGGTGGCTACGCAGTATTTT
CASSAKVATQYF
>TRBJ2-2|TRBV15|-|-
TGTGCCACCAGCAGACCTTACCCCGGGGAGCTGTTTTTT
CATSRPYPGELFF
>TRBJ1-5|TRBV4-3|few|-
TGCGCCAGCAGCCTATCCCACGGGGTTCGTGTTCAGCCCCAGCATTTT
CASSLSHGVRVQPQHF
>TRBJ2-1|TRBV7-2|-|TRBD2
TGTGCCAGCAGCTTAACCCCCCTGACTAGCGGGGGCCCTTCTAATGAGCAGTTCTTC
CASSLTPLTSGGPSNEQFF
>TRBJ1-3|TRBV9|few|TRBD1
TGTGCCAGCAGCCCAGGACAGGGCGATGGAAACACCATATATTTT
CASSPGQGDGNTIYF
>TRBJ1-6|TRBV5-5|few|-
TGTGCCAGCAGCCGGGACCCTAATTCACCCCTCCACTTT
CASSRDPNSPLHF
>TRBJ2-7|TRBV3-1/TRBV3-2|-|TRBD2
TGTGCCAGCAGCCAAGGGACTAGCGGCTACTCCTCCTACGAGCAGTACTTC
CASSQGTSGYSSYEQYF
>TRBJ1-1|TRBV9|-|-
TGTGCCAGCAGCGTGGCCATGAACACTGAAGCTTTCTTT
CASSVAMNTEAFF
>TRBJ1-6|TRBV19|once|-
TGTGCCAGTACAGCAACCCACCTAGGGAACAATTCACCCCTCCACTTT
CASTATHLGNNSPLHF
>TRBJ2-4|TRBV28|-|-
TGTGCCAGCAGTCCTTTAGTTATTTTGGGGGCCAAAAACATTCAGTACTTC
CASSPLVILGAKNIQYF
>TRBJ1-1|TRBV7-2|-|-
TGTGCCAGCAGCCCATTTCCGCCAGCTTTCTTT
CASSPFPPAFF
>TRBJ2-3|TRBV9|-|-
TGTGCCAGCAGCCCCGGGAGCAATACGCAGTATTTT
CASSPGSNTQYF
>TRBJ1-1|TRBV29-1|-|-
TGCAGCGTTGCCCGGGGGAACACTGAAGCTTTCTTT
CSVARGNTEAFF
>TRBJ2-1|TRBV20-1|once|-
TGCAGTGCTAGTGGACATAGCGGAGCCTACAATGAGCAGTTCTTC
CSASGHSGAYNEQFF
>TRBJ1-1|TRBV6-2/TRBV6-3|-|-
TGTGCCAGCAGTTCCGGTCCGGGGGTACTCATGAACACTGAAGCTTTCTTT
CASSSGPGVLMNTEAFF
>TRBJ2-1|TRBV11-3|-|-
TGTGCCAGCAGTCCTAAGGGGACCGGGGTTTTAAGCGGTAATGAGCAGTTCTTC
CASSPKGTGVLSGNEQFF
>TRBJ2-5|TRBV5-6|-|TRBD1
TGTGCCAGCAGCTCGAAGGGACAGGGAAAGGAGACCCAGTACTTC
CASSSKGQGKETQYF
>TRBJ2-5|TRBV19|-|TRBD1
TGTGCCAGTAGTACAAGACAGGGAAGGCCGGAGGAGACCCAGTACTTC
CASSTRQGRPEETQYF
>TRBJ1-4|TRBV19|-|-
TGTGCCAGTAGGGGGCTATCTAATGAAAAACTGTTTTTT
CASRGLSNEKLFF
>TRBJ2-7|TRBV6-2/TRBV6-3|-|TRBD1
TGTGCCAGCAGCCTCTTGAGCATAAACCGGGACAGGGCCGACGAGCAGTACTTC
CASSLLSINRDRADEQYF
>TRBJ1-5|TRBV27|-|TRBD1
TGTGCCAGCAGCCCCGACAGGGAGTATCAGCCCCAGCATTTT
CASSPDREYQPQHF
>TRBJ2-6|TRBV28|-|TRBD2
TGTGCCAGCAGGATAGCGGGGGGGCGCTCTGGGGCCAACGTCCTGACTTTC
CASRIAGGRSGANVLTF
>TRBJ2-7|TRBV7-2|-|-
TGTGCCAGCACCGGGACGCCATACGAGCAGTACTTC
CASTGTPYEQYF
>TRBJ2-5|TRBV20-1|-|-
TGCAGTGCTAGTTCCCTCGGGCCAATCCAAGAGACCCAGTACTTC
CSASSLGPIQETQYF
>TRBJ2-3|TRBV25-1|-|-
TGTGCCAGCAGTGTAGGGAGTCGGGGCACAGATACGCAGTATTTT
CASSVGSRGTDTQYF
>TRBJ2-2|TRBV9|-|TRBD2
TGTGCCAGCAGCGTAGCCCTAGCGGGGGGGCCACTTCTTCCCGGGGAGCTGTTTTTT
CASSVALAGGPLLPGELFF
>TRBJ2-6|TRBV27|-|TRBD2
TGTGCCAGCAGTTTTGATTTCAGCGGGGACTTTCGCTCTGGGGCCAACGTCCTGACTTTC
CASSFDFSGDFRSGANVLTF
>TRBJ2-5|TRBV18|once|-
TGTGCCAGCTCACCATCTTACCAAGAGACCCAGTACTTC
CASSPSYQETQYF
>TRBJ1-6|TRBV7-2|-|-
TGTGCCAGCAGCTTGGCCCCGTTCAATTCACCCCTCCACTTT
CASSLAPFNSPLHF
>TRBJ1-1|TRBV18|-|TRBD1
TGTGCCAGCTCACCGAGACAGGGGGCGAACACTGAAGCTTTCTTT
CASSPRQGANTEAFF
>TRBJ2-1|TRBV7-9|-|TRBD2
TGTGCCAGCGGGACTAGCGGGGGCTTCGATGAGCAGTTCTTC
CASGTSGGFDEQFF
>TRBJ1-2|TRBV7-3|-|-
TGTGCCAGCAGCTCAAGAGGCCTTCCGGGGGGCTGTGGCTACACCTTC
CASSSRGLPGGCGYTF
>TRBJ2-1|TRBV3-1/TRBV3-2|-|TRBD1
TGTGCCAGCAGCTCCTGCCTGACCGGGACAGGGTTCCCTAATGAGCAGTTCTTC
CASSSCLTGTGFPNEQFF
>TRBJ2-3|TRBV9|-|-
TGTGCCAGCAGCCCCCTCCCGGGATCGACAGATACGCAGTATTTT
CASSPLPGSTDTQYF
>TRBJ1-2|TRBV30|-|-
TGTGCCTGGTACAACTCGGGCATCTATGGCTACACCTTC
CAWYNSGIYGYTF
>TRBJ1-1|TRBV6-5|-|-
TGTGCCAGCAGCAGACAAAGGGACACTGAAGCTTTCTTT
CASSRQRDTEAFF